Reported below is one TCR beta chain. This sample is drawn from a study of shared T cell receptors in the human thymus. Germline trimming cut 1 base from V and 5 bases from J; bases unmatched to any gene: 8. Germline V lookup: CDR1 MGHRA, CDR2 YSYEKL. The CDR3 runs to 15 residues. Sequenced by immunoSEQ multiplex PCR; TCRdb stores in-frame clones only, minus some. This table holds roughly 550,000 clones, around 82% found once. These data were likewise used in another study, on human thymus T cells. That report notes: The thymus tissue came from resections taken during corrective heart surgery. Thymic and blood repertoires appeared to carry a bias in their V and J gene usage. Related research described strongly overlapping thymic repertoires in unrelated people.

The clonotype was recovered from a boy under two years old with a congenital heart defect. The chain uses TRBV4-1 and TRBJ2-7; 7 nucleotides match TRBD1. Specimen: thymocytes. For the CDR3, the DNA is TGCGCCAGCAGCCAAGGTGAGGGGGCGCGGAACGAGCAGTACTTC. Its protein is CASSQGEGARNEQYF.